The rows below give T cell receptor beta chains drawn from one sample of a study of Ad26.COV2.S vaccination and SARS-CoV-2 variants. Produced via immunoSEQ multiplex PCR; TCRdb's table is partial and in-frame only. The table includes 300,000 to 350,000 clones, about nine tenths detected once. The sample consisted of peripheral blood, taken in a trial of Ad26.COV2.S vaccine versus placebo. The receptors were sampled from a person between 18 and 65 years old who received the Ad26.COV2.S COVID-19 vaccine or a placebo. Each CDR3 is given with its conserved first and last residue. Each record gives: V gene, D gene, J gene, CDR3 DNA, CDR3 protein. D genes are given only for firm matches.

>TRBV5-5|NA|TRBJ2-3
TGTGCCAGCAGCTTGGCCCTAGGAGTGGGCACAGATACGCAGTATTTT
CASSLALGVGTDTQYF
>TRBV6-6|NA|TRBJ2-7
TGTGCCAGCAGTCATCCCCGTTCCGGGAACCCCCCGTACGAGCAGTACTTC
CASSHPRSGNPPYEQYF
>TRBV12-5|NA|TRBJ1-5
TGTGCTAGTGGTCTTGGGGGGAGCAATCAGCCCCAGCATTTT
CASGLGGSNQPQHF
>TRBV10-3|NA|TRBJ1-5
TGTGCCATCAGTGGGGGGGCGAGCAATCAGCCCCAGCATTTT
CAISGGASNQPQHF
>TRBV7-2|NA|TRBJ1-2
TGTGCCAGCAGCACGTCAGGTTTCGGAGGCTACACCTTC
CASSTSGFGGYTF
>TRBV7-9|NA|TRBJ1-4
TGTGCCAGCAGCTTTTCGGACGGTTATAATGAAAAACTGTTTTTT
CASSFSDGYNEKLFF
>TRBV18|NA|TRBJ1-4
TGTGCCAGCTCACTCTCAGTGGCAGACGAAAAACTGTTTTTT
CASSLSVADEKLFF
>TRBV13|NA|TRBJ1-3
TGTGCCAGCAGCTTAGGTGTGAACACCATATATTTT
CASSLGVNTIYF
>TRBV11-2|NA|TRBJ1-2
TGTGCCAGCAGCTTATGGGACCGGGCTAACTATGGCTACACCTTC
CASSLWDRANYGYTF
>TRBV7-9|NA|TRBJ1-1
TGTGCCAGCAGCTCGACAGACAGGCTGAACACTGAAGCTTTCTTT
CASSSTDRLNTEAFF
>TRBV18|NA|TRBJ2-1
TGTGCCAGCTCCCCCAGACTGAAGTCCTCGGTTTGGGATGAGCAGTTCTTC
CASSPRLKSSVWDEQFF
>TRBV7-6|TRBD1|TRBJ2-6
TGTGCCAGCAGCTTAGATGCTGACAGGGGGCATAGTTCTGGTTCTGGGGCCAACGTCCTGACTTTC
CASSLDADRGHSSGSGANVLTF
>TRBV5-1|TRBD2|TRBJ2-1
TGCGCCAGCAGTCCCGGGACTAGCCTTTACAATGAGCAGTTCTTC
CASSPGTSLYNEQFF
>TRBV6-1|NA|TRBJ2-1
TGTGCCAGCAGTGACCCGCCGGGACTTACCTATGGGCGCGATCTGTTCTTC
CASSDPPGLTYGRDLFF
>TRBV5-6|NA|TRBJ1-2
TGTGCCAGCAGCTTGGGGTCCCAGGGCTACACCTTC
CASSLGSQGYTF
>TRBV7-2|NA|TRBJ1-2
TGTGCCAGCAGCTTAGGGGGGGGCCCCCCCTATGGCTACACCTTC
CASSLGGGPPYGYTF